Presented here are 12 T cell receptor beta chains from one specimen sequenced in a study of metastatic and nonmetastatic thyroid tumors. TCRdb called clones again from the PCR reads with MiXCR. The profile shows 30,000 to 35,000 clones, about 20% of them singletons. The entire patient cohort was treatment-naive prior to thyroid surgery. Sequenced: tumor tissue. All receptors come from a male donor with papillary thyroid cancer or a benign thyroid nodule (not recorded which). Some clones in this sample may be carry-over from other donors' samples.

By sample fraction, this clone is medium-sized (0.01 to 0.1%). The genes are TRBV6-2 or TRBV6-3 and TRBJ2-7; 7 bases line up with TRBD1. The J segment lost 3 bases and the V segment lost 5 bases, leaving 10 bases of the junction unmatched. The CDR3 has 15 amino acids. CDR1 is MNHEY and CDR2 is SVGEGT in the germline V gene. Written as DNA, the CDR3 is TGTGCCAGCAGTCACCTAGGGACAGAAGGCTACGAGCAGTACTTC. Its translation is CASSHLGTEGYEQYF.

The chain employs TRBV11-2 and TRBJ2-5; D may be TRBD2 (6 bases). Germline V gene lookup returns CDR1 SGHAT and CDR2 FQNNGV. This CDR3 region has 15 residues. Deletions cut 3 bases from V and 3 bases from J, with 14 bases between. The CDR3 is CASSLGGKSKETQYF. The CDR3 DNA is TGTGCCAGCAGCTTGGGGGGAAAGTCCAAAGAGACCCAGTACTTC.

This clone occurred many times. The V gene is TRBV15, the J gene TRBJ2-7; 8 positions agree with TRBD1. V gave up 0 bases and J gave up 5 bases; unmatched junction bases: 6. The CDR3 is 15 residues long. Germline V gives CDR1 LNHNV, CDR2 YYDKDF (reference sequence). The CDR3 region is CATSRDLAGGHEQYF. The CDR3 nucleotides are TGTGCCACCAGCAGAGATCTAGCAGGGGGCCACGAGCAGTACTTC. Full variable domain (rest looked up from reference TRBV15 and TRBJ2-7): DAMVIQNPRYQVTQFGKPVTLSCSQTLNHNVMYWYQQKSSQAPKLLFHYYDKDFNNEADTPDNFQSRRPNTSFCFLDIRSPGLGDTAMYLCATSRDLAGGHEQYFGPGTRLTVT.

The gene calls are TRBV6-1 and TRBJ2-7, with a weak D call TRBD1 (6 bases). The CDR3 loop spans 15 amino acids. The germline V and J ends were trimmed by 7 bases and 2 bases, with 18 bases remaining between them. Germline V CDR1 and CDR2: MNHNS, SASEGT. The DNA for the CDR3 is TGTGCCAGCATCTACAGGGCATCCCCACCCTACGAGCAGTACTTC. It specifies CASIYRASPPYEQYF.

The chain uses TRBV6-5 and TRBJ2-5; D might be TRBD2 (6 bases). The CDR3 consists of 15 residues. Germline CDR1 is MNHEY and CDR2 is SVGAGI. V was trimmed by 2 bases and J by 3 bases, leaving 13 bases between them. CDR3 amino acids: CASSYGAGGKETQYF. The CDR3 nucleotides are TGTGCCAGCAGTTACGGGGCCGGGGGAAAAGAGACCCAGTACTTC.

This clone came up a few times. The chain uses TRBV27 and TRBJ2-7, with 7 bases identical to TRBD2. V was clipped by 2 bases and J by 0 bases; unmatched bases: 13. CDR3 length equals 18 residues. The germline V gene encodes CDR1 MNHEY and CDR2 SMNVEV (reference sequence). As DNA, the CDR3 is TGTGCCAGCAGTTTAGGAGTTGGGAGGGCGAACGGCTCCTACGAGCAGTACTTC. Translating gives CASSLGVGRANGSYEQYF.

This clone has ten or more counts. The V gene is TRBV24-1, the J gene TRBJ2-3; D possibly corresponds to TRBD2 (5 bases). The length of the CDR3 is 12 residues. V was clipped by 4 bases and J by 5 bases, with 6 bases between them. Germline V gene sequence: CDR1 KGHDR, CDR2 SFDVKD. CDR3 in amino acids: CATSDGVDTQYF. As DNA, the CDR3 is TGTGCCACCAGTGACGGGGTAGATACGCAGTATTTT.

This clone was counted ten times or more. This chain uses TRBV7-9 with TRBJ2-3; either TRBD1 or TRBD2 may fit D (5 bases each). This CDR3 contains 14 residues. Germline-derived CDR1 and CDR2 are SEHNR and FQNEAQ (reference sequence). V was cut by 5 bases and J by 6 bases, with 15 bases left in between. Here the CDR3 reads CASSKGPVGDTQYF. The DNA of the CDR3 is TGTGCCAGCAGCAAGGGACCGGTCGGGGATACGCAGTATTTT.

The sample holds many counts of this clone. V usage is TRBV19 and J usage is TRBJ2-7; D unresolved. With 0 bases removed from V and 0 bases from J, the gap between germline ends came to 12 bases. The CDR3 runs to 16 residues. CDR1 and CDR2 from the germline V gene are LNHDA and SQIVND (reference sequence). The CDR3 nucleotides are TGTGCCAGTAGTATAGATATCGGGCGAAGCTCCTACGAGCAGTACTTC. This gives the protein CASSIDIGRSSYEQYF.

This clone was counted many times. The sample holds other DNA sequences that translate to the same CDR3. This rearrangement joins TRBV7-3 to TRBJ2-3; D is possibly TRBD1 or TRBD2 (5 bases each). This CDR3 comprises 15 residues. Germline CDR1 SGHTA, CDR2 FQGTGA. Trimming stripped 2 bases from V and 4 bases from J, with 13 bases between. Here the CDR3 DNA reads TGTGCCAGCAGCTTAGCAGGGCTGGGGGCAGATACGCAGTATTTT. It codes for CASSLAGLGADTQYF.

This clone has a single count. This chain connects TRBV20-1 to TRBJ2-7; the match to TRBD2 covers 11 bases. The CDR3 runs to 17 residues. The J segment lost 3 bases and the V segment lost 5 bases, leaving 15 bases of the junction unmatched. Germline loops: CDR1 DFQATT, CDR2 SNEGSKA (reference sequence). DNA for the CDR3: TGCAGTGCTTATAGCCCGGGACTAGCGGCCGCTGTCTACGAGCAGTACTTC. Translated: CSAYSPGLAAAVYEQYF.

This clone showed up many times. This chain uses TRBV13 with TRBJ1-6, with D possibly TRBD1 on 5 matching bases. The V end lost 4 bases, the J end lost 7 bases, and 14 bases lay between the germline ends. The CDR3 loop spans 15 amino acids. Germline-derived CDR1 and CDR2 are PRHDT and FYEKMQ (reference sequence). CDR3 protein: CASSYYDRANSPLHF. CDR3 nucleotide sequence: TGTGCCAGCAGCTACTACGACAGAGCCAATTCACCCCTCCACTTT. The variable domain in full, with the rest retrieved from reference TRBV13 and TRBJ1-6, is AAGVIQSPRHLIKEKRETATLKCYPIPRHDTVYWYQQGPGQDPQFLISFYEKMQSDKGSIPDRFSAQQFSDYHSELNMSSLELGDSALYFCASSYYDRANSPLHFGNGTRLTVT.